This T cell receptor beta chain emerged from a study of CD8 T cells in ankylosing spondylitis. General study points: Enrichment of disease-linked clones was reportedly significant in matched ankylosing spondylitis synovial fluid. Seemingly distinctive of ankylosing spondylitis blood was a TCR beta motif formed by eight highly homologous variants.

TCRdb ran MiXCR on the 5' RACE reads and lists one entry per CDR3 protein. The table records roughly 400,000 distinct CDR3 sequences, about 22% of them present only once. The ends were cut back, 3 bases at V and 9 bases at J, with 18 bases in the middle. CDR3 size: 15 residues. This clonotype was detected a few times. Its specificity is not known. This receptor was identified in a male donor with ankylosing spondylitis. Sample: blood, either unsorted or a sorted T cell fraction (not recorded which). The V call is TRBV12-3 or TRBV12-4, the J call TRBJ1-5; D might be TRBD1 (6 bases). DNA of the CDR3: TGTGCCAGCAGTTTGAGTCAGGGGAGGGGTCGGCCCCAGCATTTT. Its protein is CASSLSQGRGRPQHF.